This note documents a single TCR beta chain sequence. Its antigen is as yet unknown. This specimen belongs to a study of Ad26.COV2.S vaccination and SARS-CoV-2 variants. Study-wide findings and caveats: Breadth and depth estimates from TCRs may understate total T cell responses. While placebo recipients had lower spike-specific TCR breadth, vaccine recipients had more. Breadth, reportedly substantial, characterized the spike-specific CD8+ and CD4+ T cell responses after vaccination.

Treatment described: some 20 received Ad26.COV2.S at low or high dose, single or two shots; 5 received placebo; per-sample allocation not given. The study sampled participants on day 63 after the first vaccine or placebo injection. Built on an Ad26 vector, the vaccine expressed Wuhan-strain SARS-CoV-2 spike. The CDR3 contains 18 residues. Germline CDR1 and CDR2: SGHKS and YYEKEE (reference sequence). Trimming removed 4 bases from V and 0 bases from J, with 20 bases in between. Generated by immunoSEQ multiplex PCR, the TCRdb table keeps only in-frame clones and is missing some. The table has about 480,000 clones, approximately 88% seen once.

The TCR sequence derives from a person between 18 and 59 years old who received the Ad26.COV2.S COVID-19 vaccine or a placebo. The specimen comprised peripheral blood, sampled in a trial of Ad26.COV2.S vaccine versus placebo. The chain employs TRBV5-5 and TRBJ2-1; tentative D call: TRBD2 (6 bases). The CDR3 loop is CASSRGGVRASSYNEQFF. The CDR3 nucleotides read TGTGCCAGCAGCCGGGGCGGGGTGCGGGCGAGCTCCTACAATGAGCAGTTCTTC.